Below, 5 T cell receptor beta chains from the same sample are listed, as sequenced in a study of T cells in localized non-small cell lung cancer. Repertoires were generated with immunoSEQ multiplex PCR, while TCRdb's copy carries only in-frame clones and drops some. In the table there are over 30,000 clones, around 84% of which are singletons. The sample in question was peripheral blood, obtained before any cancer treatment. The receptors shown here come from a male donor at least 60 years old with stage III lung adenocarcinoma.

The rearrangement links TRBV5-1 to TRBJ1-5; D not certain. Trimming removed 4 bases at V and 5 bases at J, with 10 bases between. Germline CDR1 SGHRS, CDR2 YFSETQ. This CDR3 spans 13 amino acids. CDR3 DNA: TGCGCCAGCAGCCAAGGTTTAGATCAGCCCCAGCATTTT. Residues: CASSQGLDQPQHF.

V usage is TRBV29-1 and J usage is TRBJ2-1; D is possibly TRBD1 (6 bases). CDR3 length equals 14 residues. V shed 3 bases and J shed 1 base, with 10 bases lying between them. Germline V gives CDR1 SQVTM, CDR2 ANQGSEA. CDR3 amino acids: CSVDTDRSYNEQFF. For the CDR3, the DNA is TGCAGCGTTGACACGGACAGATCCTACAATGAGCAGTTCTTC.

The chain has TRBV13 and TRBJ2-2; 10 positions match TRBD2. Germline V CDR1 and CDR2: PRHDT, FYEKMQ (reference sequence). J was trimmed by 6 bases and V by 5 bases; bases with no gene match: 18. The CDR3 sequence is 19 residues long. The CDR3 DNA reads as TGTGCCAGCAGCCTGCGTGCAAGTCTTAGCGGGAGGAAGGCCGGGGAGCTGTTTTTT. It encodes CASSLRASLSGRKAGELFF.

CDR3 sequence: CASSSLGGFTDTQYF. DNA for the CDR3: TGTGCCAGCAGCTCGCTGGGGGGATTCACAGATACGCAGTATTTT. V gene TRBV6-1 combines with J gene TRBJ2-3, with D possibly TRBD2 on 6 matching bases. V was shortened by 6 bases and J by 2 bases, with 15 bases between the two germline ends. The CDR3 is 15 residues long. Germline CDR1 reads MNHNS; CDR2 reads SASEGT.

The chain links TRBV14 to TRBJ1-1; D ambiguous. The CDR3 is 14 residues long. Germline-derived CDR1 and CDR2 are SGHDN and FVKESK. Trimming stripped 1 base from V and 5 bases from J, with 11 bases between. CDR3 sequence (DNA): TGTGCCAGCAGCCAAGTAACGAGGATAACTGAAGCTTTCTTT. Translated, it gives CASSQVTRITEAFF.